The following is a T cell receptor beta chain sequence with its context. The sample is drawn from a study of identical twins. The CDR3 has 15 amino acids. Trimming removed 0 bases at V and 1 base at J, with 7 bases between. From germline, CDR1 is SGHKS and CDR2 YYEKEE (reference sequence). All donors were healthy, and all were Caucasian. A universal primer site came from template switching; cDNA carried unique molecular identifiers. TCRdb called the 5' RACE reads again in MiXCR, with one record for every CDR3 protein. Among about 500,000 distinct CDR3 sequences listed, about 13% were seen once. A further study also used this sample, focusing on yellow fever vaccine responses in identical twins.

The sequencing sample was made of CD4+ T cells sorted from blood. This receptor was taken from a woman in her late teens or twenties in good health. J is TRBJ2-2 and V is TRBV5-5; D is unclear. For the CDR3, the DNA is TGTGCCAGCAGCTTGGCTACAGTGAACACCGGGGAGCTGTTTTTT. This encodes CASSLATVNTGELFF.